The entry below gives a single T cell receptor beta chain sequence along with its context. The sample holds a few counts of this clonotype. Its target antigen remains unknown. There are no base qualities to consult, and no much larger clone falls within one base. This sample is part of a study of blood T cells in healthy people across ages (dated by TCRdb to between 2014 and 2016). Regarding the research as a whole: In model experiments, template switching captured roughly one uniquely barcoded TCR beta cDNA molecule for every two T cells. The study analyzed two additional independent replicas of 1 million unique cDNA reads from the same blood draw for two donors, one aged 18 to 29 and one aged 80 or older. Using deep sequencing normalized with unique cDNA molecular identifiers, the study measured how TCR beta repertoire diversity changes with age. Four age groups were formed from the donors: young (average 16 years), middle-aged (around 37), aged (approximately 60) and long-lived (more than 75). The research as a whole found: Donor CMV infection status was unknown, potentially confounding age-related changes in expanded clonotypes. Observed TCR beta diversity per million T cells fell roughly linearly with age, and a significant reduction was already apparent by age around 40. Observed TCR beta diversity correlated strongly with the percentage of naive T cells measured by flow cytometry. Estimates of total diversity from one million sequenced T cells were regarded as lower bounds and underestimates. Compared with the aged group, the long-lived group had more naive CD4+ T cells, fewer expanded clones and increased TCR diversity, a pattern suggesting age selection. Because profiling used bulk unsorted PBMCs, naive and antigen-experienced compartments could not be compared conclusively.

Libraries came from 5' RACE. The listed sequencing device is Illumina HiSeq 2500. The second PCR ran for roughly 7 to 12 cycles and used a J-beta primer mix along with a sample-barcoded 5' primer. A template-switch 5' adaptor carrying 12 random nucleotides introduced a unique molecular identifier onto each TCR beta cDNA molecule. At least 2.5 million CDR3-containing paired-end reads were obtained from each sample. First-strand cDNA was synthesized from all RNA with the Mint cDNA synthesis kit, primed by a TRBC-specific oligonucleotide. All cDNA was treated with uracil-DNA glycosylase and then went through a first 18-cycle PCR with the universal primers M1SS and BC2_uni_R. In the authors' own workflow: Each sample was normalized by randomly selecting 1 million high-quality reads, each carrying a distinct molecular identifier. Instead of being binned into consensus sequences, reads with shared molecular identifiers were discarded. CDR3 identification, clonotype clustering and error correction used MiTCR with a Q25 quality threshold and the strictest error-elimination algorithm. Lower-bound total TCR beta diversity was estimated with a nonparametric unseen species model using Euler transformation. TCRdb trimmed public reads at Q25 via fastp, called clones via MiXCR and kept in-frame beta chains. Records with the same CDR3 protein are collapsed into one entry carrying the most frequent genes and DNA. The V and J calls reflect TCRdb's pipeline rather than the authors' work. The sample records hundreds of thousands of distinct CDR3 sequences, around 25% of which are singletons. The ten biggest clones cover roughly a tenth of the sample.

The CDR3, from cysteine to phenylalanine, totals 16 residues. Only the CDR3 portion is preserved as DNA: 48 bases, with reading frame beginning at the first base. Via the germline V gene (reference sequence), CDR1 is SEHNR and CDR2 FQNEAQ. V ends up 5 bases short and J 8 bases short, with an unmatched junction base count of 10. Systemically healthy Caucasian individuals from Russia, 35 to 40 in total and aged about 6 to 90 years, were included as donors. Each donor gave ten milliliters of peripheral blood, collected into EDTA-treated Vacutainer tubes. Ficoll-Paque density-gradient centrifugation was used to isolate PBMCs, with at least 7 million per sample. Trizol reagent was used to extract total RNA from PBMCs, with at least 5 micrograms per sample. For every donor, an aliquot of PBMCs went through flow cytometry to measure the percentages of naive CD45RAhigh/CD27high T cells. The same data also contributed to another study, on T cells of mothers and their children. From that second study: The donors were nine systemically healthy Caucasian individuals, made up of three mothers and their six children. cDNA synthesis consumed the entire amount of extracted RNA, loaded at approximately 1.6 ug RNA in each 15 ul reaction. Sample barcodes and 2-4 random nucleotides were added via the M1S primer in the second PCR. Each mother yielded over 9 million TCR beta CDR3 reads and each child 2.5 million to 3.5 million reads. In both related and unrelated pairs, thymic selection shapes the output of TCR recombination in a similar way, with inherited differences having only a minor effect. Normalized repertoire overlap was always slightly but never significantly higher in related than unrelated mother-child pairs. Persistent microchimeric T cell clones were not detected, at a sensitivity of around 100 clones per million clonotypes. The study used deep NGS to compare TCR beta repertoires of mothers and children, seeking features distinguishing related mother-child pairs from unrelated individuals. On average, the children were roughly 10 +/- 4 years old, while the mothers were around 40 +/- 4 years old. Libraries were sequenced on Illumina HiSeq 2000 with 100+100 nt paired-end reads after adapter ligation with NEBNext reagents. Mother and child libraries were prepared a month apart and sequenced in separate runs to prevent cross-contamination. For each donor, somewhere between about 500,000 and 2,300,000 distinct TCR beta clonotypes were identified. Naive TCR beta clonotypes were estimated from low-frequency clonotypes matched to each donor's FACS-determined naive share, without sorting.

The TCR originated in a boy younger than 18 in good health. The sample consisted of blood. The chain links TRBV7-9 with TRBJ2-4; 12 bases in the junction line up with TRBD2. The CDR3 region: CASSPRTSGTRDIQYF. The DNA sequence follows: TGTGCCAGCAGCCCGAGGACTAGCGGGACGAGGGACATTCAGTACTTC.